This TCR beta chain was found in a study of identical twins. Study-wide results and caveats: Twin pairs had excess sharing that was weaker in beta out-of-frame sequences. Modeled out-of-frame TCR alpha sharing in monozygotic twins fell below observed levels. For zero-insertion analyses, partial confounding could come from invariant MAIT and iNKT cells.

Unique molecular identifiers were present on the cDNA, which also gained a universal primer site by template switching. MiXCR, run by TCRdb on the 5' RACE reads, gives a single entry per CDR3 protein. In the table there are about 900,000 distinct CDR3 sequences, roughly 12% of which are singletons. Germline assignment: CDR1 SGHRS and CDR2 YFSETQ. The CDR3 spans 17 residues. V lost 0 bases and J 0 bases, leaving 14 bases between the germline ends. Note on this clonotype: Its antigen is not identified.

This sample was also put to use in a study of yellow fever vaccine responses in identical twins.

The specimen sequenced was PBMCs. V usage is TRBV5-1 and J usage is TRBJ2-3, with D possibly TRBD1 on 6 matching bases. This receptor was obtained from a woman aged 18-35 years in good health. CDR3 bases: TGCGCCAGCAGCTTGGGAAGGTTGACAGGAAGCACAGATACGCAGTATTTT. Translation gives CASSLGRLTGSTDTQYF.